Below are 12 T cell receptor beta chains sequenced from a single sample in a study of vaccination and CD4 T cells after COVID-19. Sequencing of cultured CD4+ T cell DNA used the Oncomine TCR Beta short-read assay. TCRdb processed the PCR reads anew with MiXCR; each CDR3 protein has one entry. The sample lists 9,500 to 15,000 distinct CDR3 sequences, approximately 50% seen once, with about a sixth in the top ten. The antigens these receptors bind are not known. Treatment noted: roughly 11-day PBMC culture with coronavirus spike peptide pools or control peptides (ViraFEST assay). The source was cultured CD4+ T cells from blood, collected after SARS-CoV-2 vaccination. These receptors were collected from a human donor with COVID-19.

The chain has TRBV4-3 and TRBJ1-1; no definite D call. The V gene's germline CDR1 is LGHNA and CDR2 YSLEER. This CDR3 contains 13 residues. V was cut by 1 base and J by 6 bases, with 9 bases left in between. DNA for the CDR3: TGCGCCAGCAGCCAAGTTTTGCAGTCTGAAGCTTTCTTT. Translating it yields CASSQVLQSEAFF.

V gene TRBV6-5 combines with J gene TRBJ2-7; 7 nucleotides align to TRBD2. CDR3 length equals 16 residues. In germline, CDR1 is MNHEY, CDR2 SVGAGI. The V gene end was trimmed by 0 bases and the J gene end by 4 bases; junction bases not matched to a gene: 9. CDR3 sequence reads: CASSYSMGGVKYEQYF. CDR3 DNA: TGTGCCAGCAGTTACTCAATGGGGGGGGTCAAATACGAGCAGTACTTC.

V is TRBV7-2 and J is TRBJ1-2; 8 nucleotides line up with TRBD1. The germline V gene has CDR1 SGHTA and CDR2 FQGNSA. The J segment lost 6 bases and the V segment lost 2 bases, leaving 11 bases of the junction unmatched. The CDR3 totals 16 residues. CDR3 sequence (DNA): TGTGCCAGCAGCTTAATCCCGGACAGGGCGAATGATGGCTACACCTTC. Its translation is CASSLIPDRANDGYTF.

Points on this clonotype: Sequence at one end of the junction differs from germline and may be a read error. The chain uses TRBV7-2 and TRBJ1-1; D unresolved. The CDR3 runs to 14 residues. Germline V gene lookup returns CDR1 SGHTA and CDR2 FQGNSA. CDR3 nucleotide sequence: TGCGCCAGCAGCCCGCGGCTGGGGTTCGCTGAAGCTTTCTTT. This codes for CASSPRLGFAEAFF.

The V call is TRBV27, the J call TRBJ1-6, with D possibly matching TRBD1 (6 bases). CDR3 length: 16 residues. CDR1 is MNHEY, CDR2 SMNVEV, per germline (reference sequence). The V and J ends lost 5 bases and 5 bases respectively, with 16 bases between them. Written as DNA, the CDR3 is TGTGCCAGCAGTCCACAGGGAGGACACCATAATTCACCCCTCCACTTT. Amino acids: CASSPQGGHHNSPLHF.

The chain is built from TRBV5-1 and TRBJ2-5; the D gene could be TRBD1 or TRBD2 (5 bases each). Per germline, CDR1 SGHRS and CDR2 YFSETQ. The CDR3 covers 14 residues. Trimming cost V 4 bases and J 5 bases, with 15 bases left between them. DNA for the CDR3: TGCGCCAGCAGCCGGCCTGGGGGTTTGGAGACCCAGTACTTC. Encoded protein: CASSRPGGLETQYF.

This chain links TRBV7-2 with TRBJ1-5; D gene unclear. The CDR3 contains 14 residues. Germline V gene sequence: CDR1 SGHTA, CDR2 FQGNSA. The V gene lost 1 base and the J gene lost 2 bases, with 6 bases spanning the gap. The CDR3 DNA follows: TGTGCCAGCAGCTTAGTCCTCGGCAATCAGCCCCAGCATTTT. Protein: CASSLVLGNQPQHF.

The CDR3 sequence is CSVEDLRRFF. Written as DNA, the CDR3 is TGCAGCGTTGAAGATCTTCGGCGGTTCTTC. The V call is TRBV29-1, the J call TRBJ2-1, with no clear D. Germline CDR1 SQVTM, CDR2 ANQGSEA. The CDR3 sequence is 10 residues long. The V gene lost 0 bases and the J gene lost 15 bases, with 9 bases spanning the gap.

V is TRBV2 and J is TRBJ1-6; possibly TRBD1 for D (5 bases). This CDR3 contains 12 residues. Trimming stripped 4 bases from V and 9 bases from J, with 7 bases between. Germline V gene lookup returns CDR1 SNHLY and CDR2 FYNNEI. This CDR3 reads CASSGGSSPLHF. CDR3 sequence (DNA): TGTGCCAGCAGTGGGGGGTCTTCACCCCTCCACTTT.

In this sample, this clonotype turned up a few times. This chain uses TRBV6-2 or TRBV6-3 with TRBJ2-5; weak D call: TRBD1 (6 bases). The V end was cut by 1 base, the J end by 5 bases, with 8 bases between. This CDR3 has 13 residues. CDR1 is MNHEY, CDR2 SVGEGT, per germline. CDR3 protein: CASSYWQGETQYF. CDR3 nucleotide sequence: TGTGCCAGCAGTTACTGGCAGGGGGAGACCCAGTACTTC.

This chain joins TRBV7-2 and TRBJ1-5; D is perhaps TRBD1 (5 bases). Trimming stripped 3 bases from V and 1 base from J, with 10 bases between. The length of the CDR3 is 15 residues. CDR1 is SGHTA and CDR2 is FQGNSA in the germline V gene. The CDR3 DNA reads TGTGCCAGCAGCTTGAGTCGGGGGAGCAATCAGCCCCAGCATTTT. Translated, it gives CASSLSRGSNQPQHF.

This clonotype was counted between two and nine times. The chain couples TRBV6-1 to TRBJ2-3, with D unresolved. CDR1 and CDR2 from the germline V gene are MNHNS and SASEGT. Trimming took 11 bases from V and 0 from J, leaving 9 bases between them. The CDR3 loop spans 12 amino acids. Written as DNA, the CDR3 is TGTGCCTCGGTAACTAGCACAGATACGCAGTATTTT. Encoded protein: CASVTSTDTQYF.